This paragraph reports one TCR beta chain. The data belong to a study of T cells in localized non-small cell lung cancer. The data were produced by immunoSEQ multiplex PCR, yet TCRdb's version contains in-frame clones alone and is incomplete. The sample yields about 11,000 clones, about 88% seen once. The CDR3 has 17 amino acids. Looked up from germline, CDR1 is SGHRS and CDR2 is YFSETQ. The V segment lost 3 bases and the J segment 5 bases; nucleotides outside the gene matches: 10. The clonotype originates from an older male donor with stage III lung adenocarcinoma. This chain connects TRBV5-1 to TRBJ2-5; 13 nucleotides agree with TRBD2. The sample consisted of peripheral blood, taken before any cancer treatment. In DNA, the CDR3 is TGCGCCAGCAGCTCCGGACTAGCGGGAGTCTTCGGGGAGACCCAGTACTTC. It is translated as CASSSGLAGVFGETQYF. Based on the CDR3 plus reference TRBV5-1 and TRBJ2-5, the full variable domain is KAGVTQTPRYLIKTRGQQVTLSCSPISGHRSVSWYQQTPGQGLQFLFEYFSETQRNKGNFPGRFSGRQFSNSRSEMNVSTLELGDSALYLCASSSGLAGVFGETQYFGPGTRLLVL.